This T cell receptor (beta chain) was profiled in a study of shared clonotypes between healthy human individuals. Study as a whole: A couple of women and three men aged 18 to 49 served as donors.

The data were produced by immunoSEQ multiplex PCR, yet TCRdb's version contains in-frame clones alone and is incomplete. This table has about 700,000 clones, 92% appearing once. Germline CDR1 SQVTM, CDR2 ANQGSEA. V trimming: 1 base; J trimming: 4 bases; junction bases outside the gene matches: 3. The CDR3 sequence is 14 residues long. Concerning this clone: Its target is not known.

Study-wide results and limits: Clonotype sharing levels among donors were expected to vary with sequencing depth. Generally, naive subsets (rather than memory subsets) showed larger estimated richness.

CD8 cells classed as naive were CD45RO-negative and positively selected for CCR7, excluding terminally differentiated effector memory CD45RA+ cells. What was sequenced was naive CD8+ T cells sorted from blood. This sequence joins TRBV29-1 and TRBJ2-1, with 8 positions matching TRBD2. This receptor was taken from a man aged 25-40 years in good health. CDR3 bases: TGCAGCGTTGAAGCGGGAGGGGGATACAATGAGCAGTTCTTC. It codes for CSVEAGGGYNEQFF.